This entry describes one T cell receptor beta chain. Ten or more counts support this clonotype. This clone's antigen is unknown. No qualities accompany the bases; no much larger clone lies one base away. Receptor libraries were prepared by PCR. The instrument was an Illumina HiSeq 2500. TCR library preparation used molecular barcoding, with unique molecular identifiers applied to normalize quantification of the TCRbeta repertoire. TCRdb reanalyzed the raw reads on its own, using fastp at Q25 for trimming and MiXCR for clone calling, and kept in-frame beta chains. All rows with the same CDR3 protein become a single entry with the most common DNA and genes. In this sample the table shows hundreds of thousands of distinct CDR3 sequences, about 8.4% of which occur a single time. The ten largest clones represent 35% of the sample. This sample was taken from a study of T-cell reconstitution after alpha-beta-depleted transplantation in children (dated by TCRdb to the mid-2010s). Regarding the complete study: Using TCR repertoire profiling, the study quantitatively followed how T-cell immune reconstitution unfolded in children after TCRalphabeta/CD19-depleted allogeneic hematopoietic cell transplantation. General study outcomes and caveats: Hyperexpanded clone frequencies declined over subsequent months; after one year, T-cell counts and TCRbeta diversity were mostly attributed to newly produced T cells. About two months after transplant, the apparently early recovery of alphabetaT-cell counts reportedly depended on just several hundred clones that had expanded rapidly and came from non-depleted graft cells. The high TCRbeta diversity at day 60 in some patients was ascribed to recipient T cells and intrathymic progenitors that had survived conditioning.

The germline V gene sets CDR1 to SQVTM and CDR2 to ANQGSEA. Clipping removes 3 bases from V and 1 base from J, with 10 as the unmatched junction base count. The CDR3, cysteine through phenylalanine, is 18 amino acids long. Only the CDR3 DNA is retained, 54 bases long and in frame from the first base. The meaning of the sample's treatment or condition label: allogeneic hematopoietic cell transplantation with graft depleted of TCRalphabeta T cells and CD19 B cells. TCRalphabeta/CD19-depleted allogeneic hematopoietic cell grafts were given to the transplant recipients, all of whom were children. The chain links TRBV29-1 with TRBJ2-1; a stretch of 12 junction bases matches TRBD2. The starting material was PBMCs, mostly from graft donor cells, obtained 360 days after TCRalphabeta/CD19-depleted stem cell transplant. This receptor was identified in a male patient under 10 years old who had a stem cell transplant for acute myeloid leukemia, so the T cells may come from the graft donor. Here the CDR3 is given as CSVDFYLAGGRSYNEQFF. The nucleotides read TGCAGCGTTGATTTTTACCTAGCGGGAGGGAGGTCCTACAATGAGCAGTTCTTC.